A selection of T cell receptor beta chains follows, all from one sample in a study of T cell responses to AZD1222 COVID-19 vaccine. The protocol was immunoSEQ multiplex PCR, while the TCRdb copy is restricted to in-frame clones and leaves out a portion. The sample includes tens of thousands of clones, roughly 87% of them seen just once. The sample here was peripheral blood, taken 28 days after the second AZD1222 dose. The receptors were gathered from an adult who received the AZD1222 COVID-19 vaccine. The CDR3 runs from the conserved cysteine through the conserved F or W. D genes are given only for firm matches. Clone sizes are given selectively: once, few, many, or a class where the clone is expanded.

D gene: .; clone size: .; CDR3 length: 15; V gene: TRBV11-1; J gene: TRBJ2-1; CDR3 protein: CASSLDRRPYNEQFF; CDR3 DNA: TGTGCCAGCAGCTTAGACCGGAGGCCCTACAATGAGCAGTTCTTC
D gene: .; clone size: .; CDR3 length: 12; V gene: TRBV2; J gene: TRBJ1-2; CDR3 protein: CASSDNNYGYTF; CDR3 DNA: TGTGCCAGCAGTGACAACAACTATGGCTACACCTTC
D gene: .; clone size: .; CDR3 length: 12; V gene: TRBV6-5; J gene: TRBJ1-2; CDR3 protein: CASTRGDFGYTF; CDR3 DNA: TGTGCCAGCACCCGAGGGGATTTTGGCTACACCTTC
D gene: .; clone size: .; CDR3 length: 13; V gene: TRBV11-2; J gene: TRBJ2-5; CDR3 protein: CASRNWQQETQYF; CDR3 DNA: TGTGCCAGCAGGAACTGGCAACAAGAGACCCAGTACTTC
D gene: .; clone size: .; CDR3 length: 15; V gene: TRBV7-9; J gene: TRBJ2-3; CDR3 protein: CASSRSAGGTDTQYF; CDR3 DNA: TGTGCCAGCAGCCGATCCGCAGGAGGAACAGATACGCAGTATTTT
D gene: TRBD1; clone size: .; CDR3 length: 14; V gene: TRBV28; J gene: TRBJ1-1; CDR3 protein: CASSLQGAGTEAFF; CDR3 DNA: TGTGCCAGCAGCCTACAGGGGGCGGGCACTGAAGCTTTCTTT
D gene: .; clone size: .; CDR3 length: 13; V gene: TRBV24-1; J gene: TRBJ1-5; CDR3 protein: CATSGQGTVPQHF; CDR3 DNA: TGTGCCACCAGTGGGCAGGGTACCGTGCCCCAGCATTTT
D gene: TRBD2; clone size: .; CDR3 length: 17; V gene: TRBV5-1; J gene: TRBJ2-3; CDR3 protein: CASSFVQLAGGRDTQYF; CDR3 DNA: TGCGCCAGCAGCTTTGTCCAACTAGCGGGAGGCAGAGATACGCAGTATTTT
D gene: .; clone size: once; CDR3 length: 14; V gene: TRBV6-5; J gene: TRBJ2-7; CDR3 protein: CASSPRDSSYEQYF; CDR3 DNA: TGTGCCAGCAGTCCCCGGGACTCCTCCTACGAGCAGTACTTC
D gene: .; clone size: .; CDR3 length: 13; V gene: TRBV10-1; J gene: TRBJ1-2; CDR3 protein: CASSEGARGGYTF; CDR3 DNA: TGCGCCAGCAGTGAGGGGGCCCGGGGAGGCTACACCTTC
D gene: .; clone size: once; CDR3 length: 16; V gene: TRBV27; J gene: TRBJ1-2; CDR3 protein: CASSLLGGATNYGYTF; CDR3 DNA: TGTGCCAGCAGTTTACTAGGGGGGGCGACTAACTATGGCTACACCTTC
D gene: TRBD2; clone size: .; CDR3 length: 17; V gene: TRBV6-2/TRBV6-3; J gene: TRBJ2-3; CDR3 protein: CASSYSILAASTDTQYF; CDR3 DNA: TGTGCCAGCAGTTACTCCATCCTAGCGGCTAGCACAGATACGCAGTATTTT
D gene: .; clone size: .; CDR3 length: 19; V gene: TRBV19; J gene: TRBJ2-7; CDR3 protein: CASSIYGAVLPIPSYEQYF; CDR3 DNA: TGTGCCAGTAGTATCTACGGGGCAGTCCTACCGATCCCCTCCTACGAGCAGTACTTC
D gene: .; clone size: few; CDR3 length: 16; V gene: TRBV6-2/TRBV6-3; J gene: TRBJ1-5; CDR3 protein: CASSPTKGQLNQPQHF; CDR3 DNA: TGTGCCAGCAGTCCGACGAAGGGACAACTCAATCAGCCCCAGCATTTT
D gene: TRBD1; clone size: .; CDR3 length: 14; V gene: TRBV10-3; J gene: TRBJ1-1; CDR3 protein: CAISGRQGDTEAFF; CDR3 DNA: TGTGCCATCAGTGGGCGGCAGGGGGACACTGAAGCTTTCTTT
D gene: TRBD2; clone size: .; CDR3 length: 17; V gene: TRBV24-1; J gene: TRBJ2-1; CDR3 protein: CATSDPREQRGTNEQFF; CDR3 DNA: TGTGCCACCAGTGATCCGAGGGAGCAGCGGGGGACTAATGAGCAGTTCTTC
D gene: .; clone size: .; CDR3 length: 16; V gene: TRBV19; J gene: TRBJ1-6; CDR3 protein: CASSPADRAGVSPLHF; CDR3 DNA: TGTGCCAGTAGTCCTGCGGACCGGGCCGGGGTTTCACCCCTCCACTTT
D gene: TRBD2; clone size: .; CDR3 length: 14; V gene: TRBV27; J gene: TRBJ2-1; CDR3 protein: CASSQSGRLYEQFF; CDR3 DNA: TGTGCCAGCAGTCAAAGCGGGAGGTTATATGAGCAGTTCTTC
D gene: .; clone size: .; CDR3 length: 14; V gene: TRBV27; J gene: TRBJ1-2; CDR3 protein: CASSLRSPGDGYTF; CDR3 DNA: TGTGCCAGCAGTTTACGCTCCCCAGGGGATGGCTACACCTTC
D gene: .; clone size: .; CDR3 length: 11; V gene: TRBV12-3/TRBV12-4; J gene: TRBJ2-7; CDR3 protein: CASSYGGEQYF; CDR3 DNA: TGTGCCAGCAGCTATGGGGGTGAGCAGTACTTC
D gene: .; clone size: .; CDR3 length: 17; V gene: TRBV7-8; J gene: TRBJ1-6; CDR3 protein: CASSLAGNSGLVSPLHF; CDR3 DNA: TGTGCCAGCAGCTTAGCGGGGAATTCTGGATTAGTATCACCCCTCCACTTT
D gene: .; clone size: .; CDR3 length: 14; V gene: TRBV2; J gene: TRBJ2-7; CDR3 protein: CASKPSVKVYEQYF; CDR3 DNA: TGTGCCAGCAAGCCTAGCGTTAAGGTCTACGAGCAGTACTTC
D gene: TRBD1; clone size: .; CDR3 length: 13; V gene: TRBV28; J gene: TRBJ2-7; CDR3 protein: CASTAGGTYEQYF; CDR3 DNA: TGTGCCAGCACGGCAGGGGGCACCTACGAGCAGTACTTC